This entry concerns a single T cell receptor beta chain. Its specificity is unknown. From germline, CDR1 is SQVTM and CDR2 ANQGSEA. Trimming shortened V by 7 bases and J by 0 bases, and 12 bases separated the two germline ends. The CDR3 is 13 amino acids. The data are from a study of T cell responses to AZD1222 COVID-19 vaccine. Study-level results: Donors were mostly white British, more females; clonal diversity possibly underestimated. It was only after the peak T cell response that any repertoires were sampled.

Sequencing used immunoSEQ multiplex PCR; TCRdb keeps in-frame clones, though not all of them. The data hold some 130,000 clones, with about 94% observed a single time. This TCR was recovered from an adult in good health. The sequenced sample was peripheral blood, obtained on day 0 of AZD1222 vaccination. This sequence joins TRBV29-1 and TRBJ1-1; D may be TRBD1 (5 bases). CDR3 in amino acids: CSGRAEMNTEAFF. DNA of the CDR3: TGCAGCGGCAGGGCCGAGATGAACACTGAAGCTTTCTTT.